This passage covers 27 T cell receptor beta chains from one sample sequenced in a study of blood T cells in healthy people across ages (dated by TCRdb to 2013 to 2016). To prepare the library, 5' RACE was applied. The reads were generated on an Illumina HiSeq 2500. A second PCR of roughly 7 to 11 cycles was performed with a sample-barcoded 5' primer and a J-beta primer mix. TCRdb ran its own pipeline on the public reads, namely fastp trimming at Q25 and MiXCR clone calling, and kept in-frame beta chains. Every distinct CDR3 protein forms one entry, paired with its most common genes and DNA. This sample comprises 1.5 million to 2 million distinct CDR3 sequences, approximately 28% of them detected only once. 7.7% of the sample rests with the top ten. Sequenced material: blood. The receptors come from a woman in her thirties in good health.

This clonotype has only a few counts. This sequence joins TRBV5-5 and TRBJ1-2, with D possibly matching TRBD1 (5 bases). The CDR3 consists of 16 residues. Germline V gene sequence: CDR1 SGHKS, CDR2 YYEKEE (reference sequence). Trimming left V 6 bases short and J 4 bases short, with 22 bases between. CDR3 nucleotide sequence: TGTGCCAGCACCCCTTCGGCCGGGAGAAGGGGCTATGGCTACACCTTC. Translation: CASTPSAGRRGYGYTF.

This clonotype was seen a few times. This chain links TRBV5-1 with TRBJ2-2, with D possibly matching TRBD1 (5 bases). CDR3 length: 14 residues. With 7 bases removed from V and 7 bases from J, the gap between germline ends came to 17 bases. Per germline, CDR1 SGHRS and CDR2 YFSETQ. The CDR3 spells CASASQGFGGELFF. CDR3 coding DNA: TGCGCCAGCGCCTCTCAGGGTTTCGGCGGGGAGCTGTTTTTT.

This clonotype was counted between two and nine times. The CDR3 loop reads CASSQNPSGANTDTQYF. CDR3 nucleotides: TGCGCCAGCAGCCAAAATCCCTCGGGGGCGAACACAGATACGCAGTATTTT. The rearrangement uses TRBV4-1 and TRBJ2-3; D possibly matches TRBD1 or TRBD2 (6 bases each). V was clipped by 2 bases and J by 2 bases, with 17 bases between them. This CDR3 contains 17 residues. Germline V gene lookup returns CDR1 MGHRA and CDR2 YSYEKL.

This rearrangement joins TRBV11-2 to TRBJ2-7, with 11 bases matching TRBD2. V was pared by 3 bases and J by 7 bases, with 8 bases of the junction left unmatched. Germline V gene data show CDR1 as SGHAT and CDR2 as FQNNGV. This CDR3 comprises 15 residues. The CDR3 DNA reads TGTGCCAGCAGCTTCTTAGCGGGGGGGAGCAATGAGCAGTACTTC. Translated, it gives CASSFLAGGSNEQYF.

There are many counts of this clonotype. V and J are TRBV12-5 and TRBJ2-7; D remains ambiguous. The V gene's germline CDR1 is LGHNT and CDR2 FRNRAP. The CDR3 has 12 residues. The V gene lost 4 bases and the J gene lost 5 bases, with 9 bases spanning the gap. The CDR3 loop is CASGSSSHEQYF. DNA for the CDR3: TGTGCTAGTGGTTCCTCGAGCCACGAGCAGTACTTC.

The chain has TRBV6-5 and TRBJ2-1; D is uncertain. This CDR3 has 13 residues. CDR1 is MNHEY and CDR2 is SVGAGI in the germline V gene. Trimming removed 1 base from V and 6 bases from J, with 7 bases in between. CDR3 DNA sequence: TGTGCCAGCAGTTACTTTGGAATCAATGAGCAGTTCTTC. Encoded protein: CASSYFGINEQFF.

This clonotype was detected ten times or more. This sequence joins TRBV29-1 and TRBJ2-7, with D perhaps matching TRBD2 (5 bases). CDR1 and CDR2 from the germline V gene are SQVTM and ANQGSEA. V lost 6 bases and J lost 0, with 12 bases in between. The CDR3 has 13 residues. CDR3 sequence reads: CSVAEAVSYEQYF. CDR3 bases: TGCAGCGTCGCGGAGGCCGTCTCCTACGAGCAGTACTTC.

The chain links TRBV20-1 to TRBJ1-1; no clear D. The CDR3 spans 11 residues. CDR1 DFQATT and CDR2 SNEGSKA come from the germline V gene (reference sequence). The V end lost 3 bases, the J end lost 1 base, and 3 bases lay between the germline ends. The CDR3 loop reads CSASWNTEAFF. The DNA of the CDR3 is TGCAGTGCTAGCTGGAACACTGAAGCTTTCTTT.

V and J are TRBV11-2 and TRBJ2-3; 11 bases match TRBD2. V lost 3 bases to trimming and J lost 2 bases; unmatched junction nucleotides: 4. This CDR3 has 16 amino acids. The germline V gene has CDR1 SGHAT and CDR2 FQNNGV. In DNA form, the CDR3 reads TGTGCCAGCAGCTTTATAGCGGGAGGGAACACAGATACGCAGTATTTT. It encodes CASSFIAGGNTDTQYF.

This clonotype was observed many times. This chain uses TRBV6-5 with TRBJ2-1; 14 bases are shared with TRBD2. CDR1 and CDR2 from the germline V gene are MNHEY and SVGAGI. With 1 base clipped from V and 0 bases from J, the junction kept 2 bases outside the gene matches. CDR3 size: 18 residues. Written as DNA, the CDR3 is TGTGCCAGCAGTTACTTGACTAGCGGGAGGGTCTCCTACAATGAGCAGTTCTTC. Translated: CASSYLTSGRVSYNEQFF.

The genes are TRBV28 and TRBJ2-7, with 9 bases that match TRBD1. The CDR3 has 15 residues. V gave up 4 bases and J gave up 1 base; unmatched junction bases: 5. The germline V gene has CDR1 MDHEN and CDR2 SYDVKM. This CDR3 is CASSSSDRGSYEQYF. DNA for the CDR3: TGTGCCAGCAGTTCCTCGGACAGGGGATCCTACGAGCAGTACTTC. Based on the CDR3 plus reference TRBV28 and TRBJ2-7, the full variable domain is DVKVTQSSRYLVKRTGEKVFLECVQDMDHENMFWYRQDPGLGLRLIYFSYDVKMKEKGDIPEGYSVSREKKERFSLILESASTNQTSMYLCASSSSDRGSYEQYFGPGTRLTVT.

In this sample, this clonotype turned up a few times. The chain couples TRBV29-1 to TRBJ2-1; 11 bases map to TRBD2. CDR1 SQVTM and CDR2 ANQGSEA come from the germline V gene. V was clipped by 3 bases and J by 6 bases; unmatched bases: 13. This CDR3 is 17 amino acids long. The CDR3 DNA reads as TGCAGCGTTGATTTAGCGGGAGGGTTTAAGTCCGGCAATGAGCAGTTCTTC. Protein product: CSVDLAGGFKSGNEQFF.

This clonotype showed up many times. The chain uses TRBV29-1 and TRBJ1-2; 7 bases fit TRBD1. There are 15 residues in the CDR3. The junction had 9 bases not matched to a gene; V was cut back by 1 base and J by 4 bases. Germline V gene lookup returns CDR1 SQVTM and CDR2 ANQGSEA. The CDR3 nucleotides are TGCAGCGTTGAAGGTGTAGGAAGACAGGGCTATGGCTACACCTTC. Residues: CSVEGVGRQGYGYTF.

This clonotype was counted ten times or more. V is TRBV5-1 and J is TRBJ2-4; a possible D gene is TRBD1 (5 bases). V lost 1 base, J lost 2 bases, and 10 bases lay in between. The CDR3 covers 15 residues. Germline lookup yields CDR1 SGHRS and CDR2 YFSETQ. In nucleotides, the CDR3 is TGCGCCAGCAGCTTGCAAGGGGCGCCCAAAAACATTCAGTACTTC. As protein: CASSLQGAPKNIQYF.

This clonotype was counted between two and nine times. The V gene is TRBV27, the J gene TRBJ1-5; TRBD1 matches 9 bases. Germline CDR1 reads MNHEY; CDR2 reads SMNVEV (reference sequence). CDR3 length: 14 residues. J was trimmed by 6 bases and V by 8 bases; bases with no gene match: 8. The CDR3 DNA is TGTGCCAGCCAAAGGACAGGGGACGGTCAGCCCCAGCATTTT. Translated: CASQRTGDGQPQHF.

This clonotype came up once. The conserved phenylalanine or tryptophan is not found at the CDR3 terminus, so this likely reflects a read error. The chain is built from TRBV29-1 and TRBJ2-3, with D tentatively TRBD2 (7 bases). This CDR3 comprises 13 residues. CDR1 and CDR2 from the germline V gene are SQVTM and ANQGSEA. The CDR3 loop is CGVEAGASDTQYL. The CDR3 coding sequence is TGCGGCGTTGAGGCGGGGGCGTCAGATACGCAGTATCTT.

This clonotype was seen only a few times. The chain combines TRBV7-2 with TRBJ2-1, with D possibly TRBD2 on 6 matching bases. Germline V CDR1 and CDR2: SGHTA, FQGNSA. The CDR3 is 15 amino acids. The V end was cut by 2 bases, the J end by 2 bases, with 10 bases between. The CDR3 coding sequence is TGTGCCAGCAGCTTACAGACTAGTGCCTACAATGAGCAGTTCTTC. Translated: CASSLQTSAYNEQFF.

This clonotype was seen just once. The chain recombines TRBV18 with TRBJ2-7, with TRBD1 matching over 7 bases. The V gene's germline CDR1 is KGHSH and CDR2 LQKENI. With 3 bases clipped from V and 4 bases from J, the junction kept 6 bases outside the gene matches. This CDR3 is 14 amino acids long. For the CDR3, the DNA is TGTGCCAGCTCACCGACAGGGTTTGTTTACGAGCAGTACTTC. This translates into CASSPTGFVYEQYF.

The rearrangement links TRBV2 to TRBJ2-7; unclear D gene. Germline V CDR1 and CDR2: SNHLY, FYNNEI. V was trimmed by 1 base and J by 2 bases, leaving 9 bases between them. The CDR3 spans 14 residues. CDR3 DNA: TGTGCCAGCAGTGAAGTTTCACAGACCTACGAGCAGTACTTC. Translation gives CASSEVSQTYEQYF.

V is TRBV7-8 and J is TRBJ2-1; TRBD2 might be the D (6 bases). Trimming took off 7 bases at V and 0 bases at J, with 22 bases between the two ends. Germline CDR1 reads SGHVS; CDR2 reads FQNEAQ. The CDR3 length is 18 residues. CDR3 nucleotide sequence: TGTGCCAGCATCTCCAAAGGTGGCGGGGCCCTCTCCTACAATGAGCAGTTCTTC. This gives the protein CASISKGGGALSYNEQFF. Complete variable domain (other parts from reference TRBV7-8 and TRBJ2-1): GAGVSQSPRYKVAKRGQDVALRCDPISGHVSLFWYQQALGQGPEFLTYFQNEAQLDKSGLPSDRFFAERPEGSVSTLKIQRTQQEDSAVYLCASISKGGGALSYNEQFFGPGTRLTVL.

To note about this clonotype: One junction end does not reproduce the germline sequence, and a read error may be involved. As DNA, the CDR3 is TGTACCAGCAGGCCAGCCGGGACGCCTGCCAGCGGTACGCAGTATTTT. Translating gives CTSRPAGTPASGTQYF. The J gene is TRBJ2-3, the V gene TRBV6-5, with D tentatively TRBD1 or TRBD2 (5 bases each). The germline V gene has CDR1 MNHEY and CDR2 SVGAGI. This CDR3 comprises 16 residues.

A remark on this clonotype: This sequence may be a read error, since a much larger clone differs from it by one base. The rearrangement links TRBV20-1 to TRBJ2-1; TRBD2 is a possible D gene (5 bases). Trimming left V 7 bases short and J 13 bases short, with 23 bases between. This CDR3 spans 13 amino acids. Germline V gene sequence: CDR1 DFQATT, CDR2 SNEGSKA (reference sequence). The CDR3 sequence: CSVSRGYEETQFF. The CDR3 DNA reads as TGCAGTGTTAGTCGAGGGTATGAAGAGACCCAGTTCTTC.

This clonotype was counted at least ten times. This rearrangement joins TRBV15 to TRBJ2-1; the D gene is possibly TRBD1 (5 bases). The CDR3 runs to 16 residues. V was clipped by 1 base and J by 4 bases, with 14 bases between them. Looked up from germline, CDR1 is LNHNV and CDR2 is YYDKDF (reference sequence). The CDR3 protein is CATSRGFRGLYNEQFF. CDR3 DNA sequence: TGTGCCACCAGCAGAGGGTTTAGGGGCCTTTACAATGAGCAGTTCTTC.

The V gene is TRBV9, the J gene TRBJ2-3; 9 positions match TRBD2. The length of the CDR3 is 15 residues. V shed 3 bases and J 1 base; nucleotides not matched to a gene: 3. Germline V gene lookup returns CDR1 SGDLS and CDR2 YYNGEE. The CDR3: CASSARLAGTDTQYF. The CDR3 DNA sequence: TGTGCCAGCAGCGCCCGACTAGCGGGCACAGATACGCAGTATTTT.

This clonotype was counted at least ten times. The rearrangement links TRBV7-6 to TRBJ2-7; TRBD1 is a possible D gene (6 bases). Per the germline V gene, CDR1 is SGHVS and CDR2 is FNYEAQ. This CDR3 is built from 15 residues. The V gene lost 1 base and the J gene lost 4 bases, with 14 bases spanning the gap. The DNA of the CDR3 is TGTGCCAGCAGCTTAGGTGGGGGCACCCTTTACGAGCAGTACTTC. Translating it yields CASSLGGGTLYEQYF.

The rearrangement joins TRBV20-1 to TRBJ2-1; 10 bases fit TRBD2. This CDR3 is 15 amino acids long. Germline CDR1 is DFQATT and CDR2 is SNEGSKA (reference sequence). Trimming cost V 1 base and J 8 bases; bases outside gene matches: 8. The CDR3 is CSARVPGLAIHEQFF. The CDR3 DNA is TGCAGTGCTAGAGTGCCGGGACTAGCGATTCATGAGCAGTTCTTC.

This clonotype was picked up a small number of times. This chain joins TRBV11-3 and TRBJ2-1; D gene uncertain. The germline V gene has CDR1 SGHNT and CDR2 YENEEA. The CDR3 length is 12 residues. V was clipped by 6 bases and J by 7 bases, with 10 bases between them. The chain's CDR3 is CASSQTENEQFF. Written as DNA, the CDR3 is TGTGCCAGCAGTCAAACTGAGAATGAGCAGTTCTTC.